This T cell receptor (beta chain) comes out of a study of blood T cell repertoires in COVID-19. Whole-study context: PBMCs, B-cell-depleted T cells, or T cells were the source of the cDNA or gDNA that made up the material.

Recovered participants had two consecutive negative NP/OP PCR tests, healthcare professional clearance, or symptom resolution. Profiling relied on immunoSEQ multiplex PCR, and the TCRdb table lists in-frame clones only, not all of them. Among around 300,000 clones listed, more than 80% were seen once. Germline-derived CDR1 and CDR2 are MNHEY and SMNVEV (reference sequence). V lost 3 bases, J lost 8 bases, and 17 bases lay in between. This CDR3 contains 15 residues. The chain links TRBV27 to TRBJ2-1, with D perhaps matching TRBD2 (6 bases). The sample consisted of PBMCs or T cells enriched from blood (not recorded which). This sequence originates from a woman younger than 35 who had recovered from COVID-19. CDR3 protein: CASSLLSDYTDEQFF. The CDR3 bases are TGTGCCAGCAGTTTGTTATCGGACTACACCGATGAGCAGTTCTTC.